The rows below give T cell receptor beta chains drawn from one sample of a study of blood T cell repertoires in COVID-19. Using immunoSEQ multiplex PCR, the repertoire was profiled, and TCRdb retains in-frame clones only, with some absent. The sample comprises some 200,000 clones, approximately 86% of which are singletons, and roughly 3.4% rests with the top ten. Input material: peripheral blood. These receptors originate from a man aged 70 or older with acute or convalescent COVID-19. Each CDR3 is given with its conserved first and last residue. D genes are given only for firm matches. Clone size is stated in some rows and not others, as once, few, many or a class when expanded.

>once|TRBV5-8|TRBJ1-5|-|13
CASSLLPGQPQHF
TGTGCCAGCAGCCTTCTACCAGGGCAGCCCCAGCATTTT
>-|TRBV5-5|TRBJ1-1|-|13
CASSPRGNTEAFF
TGTGCCAGCAGCCCTAGGGGCAACACTGAAGCTTTCTTT
>-|TRBV4-2|TRBJ2-7|TRBD1|15
CASSPESGTGRGQYF
TGTGCCAGCAGCCCGGAATCCGGGACAGGGAGGGGGCAGTACTTC
>-|TRBV23-1|TRBJ1-2|TRBD1|15
CASRPRDRVFYGYTF
TGCGCCAGCAGGCCCCGGGACAGGGTATTCTATGGCTACACCTTC
>-|TRBV6-5|TRBJ1-5|TRBD1|15
CASSWTGWGNQPQHF
TGTGCCAGCAGCTGGACAGGATGGGGGAATCAGCCCCAGCATTTT
>-|TRBV3-1/TRBV3-2|TRBJ2-7|-|14
CASSPMPGPSTEYF
TGTGCCAGCAGCCCTATGCCCGGGCCCTCGACAGAGTACTTC
>-|TRBV7-8|TRBJ2-4|TRBD2|15
CASSLGGSAKNIQYF
TGTGCCAGCAGCTTGGGGGGGTCAGCCAAAAACATTCAGTACTTC
>-|TRBV7-8|TRBJ2-7|TRBD2|18
CASSAFRTSGHLSYEQYF
TGTGCCAGCAGCGCCTTTAGGACTAGCGGCCACCTCTCCTACGAGCAGTACTTC
>-|TRBV28|TRBJ2-5|-|12
CASSLVEETQYF
TGTGCCAGCAGCCTGGTAGAGGAGACCCAGTACTTC
>-|TRBV7-2|TRBJ2-1|TRBD2|17
CASSLSGGASSYNEQFF
TGTGCCAGCAGCCTCAGCGGGGGCGCCAGCTCCTACAATGAGCAGTTCTTC
>-|TRBV12-5|TRBJ1-1|-|15
CASGLDYRGNTEAFF
TGTGCTAGTGGTTTGGACTACCGGGGGAACACTGAAGCTTTCTTT